The next 30 T cell receptor beta chains were all read from a single sample in a study of shared clonotypes between healthy human individuals. Only in-frame clones appear in the TCRdb table, and some are missing; sequencing was by immunoSEQ multiplex PCR. This table has over a million clones, approximately 76% appearing once. The source material was memory CD4+ T cells sorted from blood. The sample's subset: CD45RA-negative fraction. All receptors come from a man between 18 and 29 years old in good health.

The sample holds a few counts of this clone. The chain combines TRBV28 with TRBJ1-1; possibly TRBD1 for D (5 bases). V lost 3 bases and J 10 bases, leaving 12 bases between the germline ends. This CDR3 has 12 residues. Germline CDR1 and CDR2: MDHEN and SYDVKM. CDR3 residues: CASSLGGLLAFF. CDR3 bases: TGTGCCAGCAGTTTGGGGGGGTTGTTAGCTTTCTTT.

This rearrangement joins TRBV19 to TRBJ2-7, with D maybe TRBD2 (5 bases). This CDR3 spans 15 amino acids. Trimming took off 3 bases at V and 5 bases at J, with 17 bases between the two ends. The germline V gene encodes CDR1 LNHDA and CDR2 SQIVND (reference sequence). The CDR3 nucleotides read TGTGCCAGTAGTATTCGACGGGGATCGTTGAACGAGCAGTACTTC. It translates to CASSIRRGSLNEQYF.

The chain carries TRBV2 and TRBJ2-5, with a tentative D call TRBD2 (8 bases). CDR3 size: 15 residues. CDR1 SNHLY and CDR2 FYNNEI come from the germline V gene. V dropped 9 bases and J dropped 2 bases, with 19 bases sitting between them. The CDR3 region has the DNA TGTGCCAGTCGAAAGGGGGCTAGCGGGCAAGAGACCCAGTACTTC. It encodes CASRKGASGQETQYF.

The chain uses TRBV10-1 and TRBJ2-2, with TRBD1 identical over 8 bases. CDR1 is WNHNN, CDR2 SYGVQD, per germline (reference sequence). The CDR3 has 14 amino acids. The V and J ends lost 5 bases and 6 bases, in that order; junction bases with no gene match: 5. The CDR3 sequence: CASSYTGGSGELFF. Written as DNA, the CDR3 is TGCGCCAGCAGTTACACAGGGGGTTCCGGGGAGCTGTTTTTT.

The genes are TRBV4-1 and TRBJ2-2; no definite D call. This CDR3 comprises 18 residues. The germline V gene has CDR1 MGHRA and CDR2 YSYEKL. Trimming stripped 0 bases from V and 2 bases from J, with 16 bases between. The CDR3 DNA sequence: TGCGCCAGCAGCCAAGAGCCCCTTGGCGGCCCAAACACCGGGGAGCTGTTTTTT. Translation gives CASSQEPLGGPNTGELFF.

The rearrangement uses TRBV4-1 and TRBJ2-6; 9 bases are shared with TRBD2. Trimming at V came to 3 bases and at J to 1 base, leaving 7 bases not matched to a gene. This CDR3 region has 18 residues. Germline V gene lookup returns CDR1 MGHRA and CDR2 YSYEKL. CDR3 sequence: CASSHTGLALSGANVLTF. Written as DNA, the CDR3 is TGCGCCAGCAGCCACACGGGACTAGCCTTATCTGGGGCCAACGTCCTGACTTTC.

The rearrangement links TRBV7-9 to TRBJ2-5, with no clear D. V lost 4 bases to trimming and J lost 8 bases, with 8 bases between them. The CDR3 length is 11 residues. CDR1 is SEHNR and CDR2 is FQNEAQ in the germline V gene (reference sequence). The CDR3 reads CASSSDQTQYF. DNA for the CDR3: TGTGCCAGCAGCTCCGACCAAACCCAGTACTTC.

The gene calls are TRBV28 and TRBJ2-7; D not certain. The CDR3 sequence is 13 residues long. Germline CDR1 reads MDHEN; CDR2 reads SYDVKM. V lost 6 bases and J lost 6, with 15 bases in between. The CDR3 bases are TGTGCCAGCAGGCCCGCCGGGTTGAGCGAGCAGTACTTC. Its translation is CASRPAGLSEQYF.

The rearrangement links TRBV5-6 to TRBJ1-1; D is ambiguous. V was pared by 4 bases and J by 1 base, with 14 bases between. The germline CDR1 and CDR2 sequences are SGHDT and YYEEEE. The CDR3 consists of 15 residues. CDR3 nucleotide sequence: TGTGCCAGCAGCCCCCTATCAAACAAGAACACTGAAGCTTTCTTT. Its protein is CASSPLSNKNTEAFF.

The genes are TRBV28 and TRBJ2-2; D is possibly TRBD1 (5 bases). The germline V gene encodes CDR1 MDHEN and CDR2 SYDVKM. Deletions cut 5 bases from V and 2 bases from J, with 12 bases between. The CDR3 totals 15 residues. The CDR3 DNA is TGTGCCAGCAGTCGAAGACAGCCAAACACCGGGGAGCTGTTTTTT. Translated: CASSRRQPNTGELFF.

The chain has TRBV4-3 and TRBJ2-1, with 8 bases aligning to TRBD1. CDR1 and CDR2 (germline): LGHNA, YSLEER. V was clipped by 4 bases and J by 9 bases; unmatched bases: 5. The CDR3 is 13 amino acids. The DNA for the CDR3 is TGCGCCAGCAGCCTGAGACAGGGGAGTGAGCAGTTCTTC. Its protein is CASSLRQGSEQFF.

The chain uses TRBV7-2 and TRBJ2-2; no clear D gene. This CDR3 contains 13 residues. The germline gives CDR1 SGHTA, CDR2 FQGNSA. V was clipped by 5 bases and J by 5 bases, with 9 bases between them. The CDR3 spells CASSPIGTGELFF. CDR3 coding DNA: TGTGCCAGCAGCCCTATTGGGACCGGGGAGCTGTTTTTT.

The chain joins TRBV7-9 to TRBJ1-2; D is unclear. The CDR3 loop spans 13 amino acids. The germline CDR1 and CDR2 sequences are SEHNR and FQNEAQ (reference sequence). Deletions cut 3 bases from V and 7 bases from J, with 12 bases between. CDR3 DNA: TGTGCCAGCAGCTTGGATAACTATGGTGGCTACACCTTC. This encodes CASSLDNYGGYTF.

This chain connects TRBV7-3 to TRBJ2-2; either TRBD1 or TRBD2 may fit D (6 bases each). The CDR3 consists of 15 residues. V was cut by 11 bases and J by 5 bases, with 21 bases left in between. Looked up from germline, CDR1 is SGHTA and CDR2 is FQGTGA. CDR3 in DNA: TGTGCCCACCTGTCGGGGGCAAGGGAGACCGGGGAGCTGTTTTTT. It translates to CAHLSGARETGELFF.

The genes are TRBV5-1 and TRBJ1-1; a possible D gene is TRBD1 (5 bases). The germline CDR1 and CDR2 sequences are SGHRS and YFSETQ. This CDR3 region has 12 residues. Between the trimmed V and J ends, which lost 0 bases and 8 bases, there was a span of 8 bases. CDR3 amino acids: CASSLVGGEAFF. The CDR3, as DNA: TGCGCCAGCAGCTTGGTTGGGGGAGAAGCTTTCTTT.

A few counts support this clone. The same CDR3 can be traced to other DNA sequences in this sample. The chain has TRBV30 and TRBJ1-5; no firm D call. Per the germline V gene, CDR1 is GTSNPN and CDR2 is SVGIG (reference sequence). Trimming cost V 1 base and J 3 bases, with 10 bases left between them. This CDR3 is 14 amino acids long. The CDR3 reads CAWSEGQPNQPQHF. The CDR3 coding sequence is TGTGCCTGGAGTGAAGGGCAGCCCAATCAGCCCCAGCATTTT.

Of note for this clone: Different DNA sequences within this sample yield the same CDR3. The rearrangement uses TRBV11-2 and TRBJ2-3; tentatively, D is TRBD1 (5 bases). The germline V gene has CDR1 SGHAT and CDR2 FQNNGV. V lost 7 bases to trimming and J lost 4 bases, with 6 bases between them. The length of the CDR3 is 11 residues. This CDR3 reads CASKGADTQYF. The CDR3 nucleotides read TGTGCCAGCAAAGGGGCAGATACGCAGTATTTT.

V usage is TRBV7-9 and J usage is TRBJ2-2; D may be TRBD2 (6 bases). The CDR3 sequence is 15 residues long. From germline, CDR1 is SEHNR and CDR2 FQNEAQ (reference sequence). V gave up 6 bases and J gave up 1 base, with 12 bases separating them. The CDR3 coding sequence is TGTGCCAGCAGAGCCGTCGGGAGGAACACCGGGGAGCTGTTTTTT. Its translation: CASRAVGRNTGELFF.

This clone was observed once. This chain links TRBV5-1 with TRBJ2-2, with TRBD1 matching over 9 bases. Germline V CDR1 and CDR2: SGHRS, YFSETQ. V shed 4 bases, J shed 6 bases, and the junction held 10 bases outside the gene matches. This CDR3 is built from 16 residues. The CDR3 coding sequence is TGCGCCAGCAGCACCGGGACAGGGAGAACGGCCGGGGAGCTGTTTTTT. Its translation is CASSTGTGRTAGELFF.

This clone was observed at least ten times. This sequence joins TRBV18 and TRBJ1-2, with D unresolved. CDR1 and CDR2 (germline): KGHSH, LQKENI. The CDR3 totals 13 residues. V lost 3 bases and J 4 bases, leaving 9 bases between the germline ends. CDR3 nucleotides: TGTGCCAGCTCACCTCCGGGCACCTATGGCTACACCTTC. Its protein is CASSPPGTYGYTF. Combining the CDR3 with reference TRBV18 and TRBJ1-2 gives the whole variable domain NAGVMQNPRHLVRRRGQEARLRCSPMKGHSHVYWYRQLPEEGLKFMVYLQKENIIDESGMPKERFSAEFPKEGPSILRIQQVVRGDSAAYFCASSPPGTYGYTFGSGTRLTVV.

The chain joins TRBV6-5 to TRBJ2-5, with 7 positions matching TRBD2. In germline, CDR1 is MNHEY, CDR2 SVGAGI. CDR3 size: 16 residues. The trim removed 4 bases at V and 1 base at J, leaving 9 bases unmatched. CDR3 in DNA: TGTGCCAGCAGTTCCGTATCGGTAGCGGGCCAAGAGACCCAGTACTTC. It is translated as CASSSVSVAGQETQYF.

This clone was seen a few times. The chain recombines TRBV27 with TRBJ2-4, with D perhaps being TRBD1 or TRBD2 (5 bases each). CDR1 is MNHEY, CDR2 SMNVEV, per germline (reference sequence). The CDR3 totals 18 residues. V shed 6 bases and J shed 2 bases, with 23 bases lying between them. The CDR3 DNA reads as TGTGCCAGCAGGTCGCCCCTCAGGGCGGGTGGGTCCAAAAACATTCAGTACTTC. It specifies CASRSPLRAGGSKNIQYF.

V usage is TRBV6-1 and J usage is TRBJ1-5; TRBD1 is a possible D gene (5 bases). V was trimmed by 4 bases and J by 7 bases, leaving 14 bases between them. CDR1 is MNHNS and CDR2 is SASEGT in the germline V gene. The CDR3 loop spans 14 amino acids. CDR3 loop: CASSGAGLGQPQHF. CDR3 bases: TGTGCCAGCAGTGGGGCAGGGCTGGGGCAGCCCCAGCATTTT.

To note about this clone: This sample includes further DNA sequences coding for the same CDR3. The chain links TRBV18 to TRBJ1-6, with D unresolved. Deletions cut 2 bases from V and 8 bases from J, with 10 bases between. Germline assignment: CDR1 KGHSH and CDR2 LQKENI. The CDR3 consists of 14 residues. The CDR3 region is CASSPAGVDSPLHF. The DNA of the CDR3 is TGTGCCAGCTCACCAGCTGGGGTGGATTCACCCCTCCACTTT.

This sequence joins TRBV7-9 and TRBJ2-3; 7 bases fit TRBD2. The ends lost 5 bases at V and 4 bases at J; junction bases unmatched: 15. CDR1 and CDR2 from the germline V gene are SEHNR and FQNEAQ (reference sequence). The CDR3 has 17 residues. The CDR3 is CASSARLGGSFADTQYF. The CDR3 nucleotides are TGTGCCAGCAGCGCCCGTTTAGGCGGGAGTTTCGCAGATACGCAGTATTTT.

This clone was seen a few times. The chain couples TRBV19 to TRBJ1-6; perhaps TRBD1 as D (5 bases). There are 14 residues in the CDR3. Trimming took 4 bases from V and 6 from J, leaving 10 bases between them. Germline V gene sequence: CDR1 LNHDA, CDR2 SQIVND (reference sequence). DNA of the CDR3: TGTGCCAGTAGTACCCGACAGACTAATTCACCCCTCCACTTT. As protein: CASSTRQTNSPLHF.

The chain couples TRBV4-1 to TRBJ2-1; D possibly corresponds to TRBD2 (6 bases). The V end was cut by 2 bases, the J end by 9 bases, with 23 bases between. Germline V gene lookup returns CDR1 MGHRA and CDR2 YSYEKL. The CDR3 loop spans 17 amino acids. CDR3 amino acids: CASSQPSRGERGIEQFF. DNA for the CDR3: TGCGCCAGCAGCCAACCATCGCGGGGCGAGAGAGGGATTGAGCAGTTCTTC.

This clone was seen more than once but under ten times. Distinct nucleotide sequences in the sample also encode this CDR3. This chain uses TRBV7-2 with TRBJ1-2, with D tentatively TRBD1 (5 bases). V lost 2 bases and J 2 bases, leaving 6 bases between the germline ends. CDR1 and CDR2 (germline): SGHTA, FQGNSA. CDR3 length: 13 residues. CDR3 nucleotide sequence: TGTGCCAGCAGCTTACAGGGAAACTATGGCTACACCTTC. It codes for CASSLQGNYGYTF.

The chain joins TRBV27 to TRBJ2-1; 7 bases align to TRBD2. V shed 4 bases, J shed 0 bases, and the junction held 12 bases outside the gene matches. CDR3 length: 18 residues. The germline V gene has CDR1 MNHEY and CDR2 SMNVEV (reference sequence). As DNA, the CDR3 is TGTGCCAGCAGTTCATGGGGGGGATTCAAAAGCTCCTACAATGAGCAGTTCTTC. Translated, it gives CASSSWGGFKSSYNEQFF.

The chain carries TRBV4-3 and TRBJ2-5, with D unresolved. The germline V and J ends were trimmed by 0 bases and 2 bases, with 7 bases remaining between them. This CDR3 is built from 14 residues. The germline V gene has CDR1 LGHNA and CDR2 YSLEER. For the CDR3, the DNA is TGCGCCAGCAGCCAAGATTGGACGCAAGAGACCCAGTACTTC. Amino acids: CASSQDWTQETQYF.